These 23 T cell receptor beta chains were sequenced from one sample in a study of OX40 agonist ivuxolimab in advanced cancers. The library was generated by the immunoSEQ multiplex PCR assay. Here the immuneACCESS table is served through TCRdb, limited to in-frame sequences with V and J called. Missing clones are a known gap in these copies; in checked studies unresolved V genes cover under half, and the rest lacks a known reason. Here the sample has about 80,000 clones; more than 75% occur a single time. Roughly 0.35% of the sample is held by the ten biggest clonotypes. The sample was CD4+ or CD8+ T cells sorted from blood, taken in a trial of the OX40 agonist ivuxolimab. Receptors originate from an adult with an advanced solid tumor such as melanoma, head and neck, liver or kidney cancer.

The V gene is TRBV2, the J gene TRBJ2-4; D not resolved. This CDR3 is built from 16 residues. Trimming took off 2 bases at V and 2 bases at J, with 13 bases between the two ends. Germline V gene data show CDR1 as SNHLY and CDR2 as FYNNEI. The CDR3 bases are TGTGCCAGCAGTGAAACCCCGTGGCTAACCAAAAACATTCAGTACTTC. Residues: CASSETPWLTKNIQYF.

The genes are TRBV14 and TRBJ1-1; D is uncertain. CDR3 length: 13 amino acids. In germline, CDR1 is SGHDN, CDR2 FVKESK. V lost 3 bases, J lost 2 bases, and 7 bases lay in between. CDR3 protein: CASSHWVNTEAFF. Written as DNA, the CDR3 is TGTGCCAGCAGCCACTGGGTTAACACTGAAGCTTTCTTT.

This chain's CDR3 is CASTSQTVSSEAFF. CDR3 DNA sequence: TGTGCCAGCACAAGCCAGACGGTCAGTTCTGAAGCTTTCTTT. The V gene is TRBV2, the J gene TRBJ1-1, with no clear D. V shed 7 bases and J shed 6 bases, with 18 bases lying between them. The CDR3 length is 14 residues. Germline-derived CDR1 and CDR2 are SNHLY and FYNNEI.

The genes are TRBV11-2 and TRBJ1-1; D may be TRBD1 (5 bases). CDR3 length: 15 amino acids. Trimming removed 5 bases from V and 2 bases from J, with 15 bases in between. The germline CDR1 and CDR2 sequences are SGHAT and FQNNGV. CDR3 DNA: TGTGCCAGCAGCATCCAAGCGGGGGGAAACACTGAAGCTTTCTTT. Translated: CASSIQAGGNTEAFF.

The chain couples TRBV2 to TRBJ1-5; D uncertain. Trimming stripped 6 bases from V and 3 bases from J, with 6 bases between. The CDR3 spans 12 residues. The germline CDR1 and CDR2 sequences are SNHLY and FYNNEI. The CDR3 region has the DNA TGTGCCAGCAGGGCCCACAATCAGCCCCAGCATTTT. It translates to CASRAHNQPQHF.

In nucleotides, the CDR3 is TGCAGCGCCGGGACAGGGGCCCGGGCTTTCTTT. Protein sequence: CSAGTGARAFF. The chain recombines TRBV29-1 with TRBJ1-1; 10 bases are a match to TRBD1. Trimming cost V 7 bases and J 11 bases; bases outside gene matches: 7. Germline values: CDR1 SQVTM, CDR2 ANQGSEA. The CDR3 loop spans 11 amino acids.

The rearrangement joins TRBV6-6 to TRBJ2-3; the D gene is possibly TRBD2 (6 bases). CDR3 length: 15 amino acids. CDR1 is MNHNY, CDR2 SVGAGI, per germline (reference sequence). The CDR3 loop reads CAAWRGESLTDTQYF. CDR3 in DNA: TGTGCTGCCTGGAGGGGCGAATCTTTGACAGATACGCAGTATTTT.

The V gene is TRBV7-9, the J gene TRBJ2-7; TRBD1 or TRBD2 may be the D gene (5 bases each). This CDR3 has 13 residues. From germline, CDR1 is SEHNR and CDR2 FQNEAQ (reference sequence). Trimming cost V 7 bases and J 7 bases, with 17 bases left between them. In DNA form, the CDR3 reads TGTGCCAGCATCTACGGGGCTTCTAATGAGCAGTACTTC. Protein product: CASIYGASNEQYF.

The chain carries TRBV27 and TRBJ2-7, with 11 bases fitting TRBD1. Germline assignment: CDR1 MNHEY and CDR2 SMNVEV (reference sequence). The CDR3 consists of 16 residues. V was pared by 0 bases and J by 8 bases, with 9 bases of the junction left unmatched. CDR3 in amino acids: CASSLSGTGGLLQQYV. The CDR3 DNA sequence: TGTGCCAGCAGTTTATCGGGGACAGGGGGATTATTACAGCAGTACGTC.

J is TRBJ2-3 and V is TRBV7-2, with a weak D call TRBD2 (6 bases). The CDR3 covers 13 residues. Trimming left V 2 bases short and J 13 bases short, with 16 bases between. The V gene's germline CDR1 is SGHTA and CDR2 FQGNSA. The CDR3 is CASSLQSGEREYF. The CDR3 DNA is TGTGCCAGCAGCTTACAGTCGGGAGAAAGAGAGTATTTT.

V is TRBV30 and J is TRBJ2-1, with a weak D call TRBD1 (5 bases). Trimming took 4 bases from V and 6 from J, leaving 13 bases between them. This CDR3 has 13 amino acids. CDR1 and CDR2 from the germline V gene are GTSNPN and SVGIG (reference sequence). CDR3 sequence (DNA): TGTGCCTGGACAGGGAAGATTCGCAATGAGCAGTTCTTC. Its protein product is CAWTGKIRNEQFF.

V and J are TRBV18 and TRBJ2-1; 12 positions match TRBD1. After removal of 4 bases from V and 4 bases from J, the junction contained 2 bases not matched to a gene. This CDR3 is 15 amino acids long. Per the germline V gene, CDR1 is KGHSH and CDR2 is LQKENI. This CDR3 is CASSRDRGLYNEQFF. CDR3 DNA: TGTGCCAGCTCACGGGACAGGGGGCTATACAATGAGCAGTTCTTC.

The rearrangement uses TRBV6-5 and TRBJ1-2; 7 bases map to TRBD1. From germline, CDR1 is MNHEY and CDR2 SVGAGI. The length of the CDR3 is 15 residues. Unmatched junction bases numbered 12, after V lost 4 bases and J lost 7 bases. DNA of the CDR3: TGTGCCAGCAGTTCATTCACGGGACAGTGGGTTGGCTACACCTTC. It yields the protein CASSSFTGQWVGYTF.

Comments on this clone: One junction end disagrees with the germline gene, perhaps due to a read error. The V and J genes are TRBV6-9 and TRBJ2-3; TRBD2 matches 7 bases. The germline CDR1 and CDR2 sequences are MNHGY and SVAAGI. This CDR3 has 14 residues. The CDR3 spells CASSEAGSTDTQYF. The DNA for the CDR3 is TGCGCCAGCAGTGAAGCGGGGAGCACAGATACGCAGTATTTT.

The rearrangement links TRBV30 to TRBJ1-5; D is unclear. The V end was cut by 0 bases, the J end by 1 base, with 16 bases between. Per the germline V gene, CDR1 is GTSNPN and CDR2 is SVGIG (reference sequence). The length of the CDR3 is 17 residues. The CDR3: CAWSVGRSSSSNQPQHF. The CDR3 nucleotides read TGTGCCTGGAGTGTAGGTAGAAGTAGTTCAAGCAATCAGCCCCAGCATTTT.

This chain uses TRBV18 with TRBJ2-7; D ambiguous. Between the trimmed V and J ends, which lost 3 bases and 7 bases, there was a span of 7 bases. The CDR3 covers 11 residues. In germline, CDR1 is KGHSH, CDR2 LQKENI. The CDR3 protein is CASSPLEEQYF. In DNA form, the CDR3 reads TGTGCCAGCTCACCCCTCGAGGAGCAGTACTTC.

The chain combines TRBV5-1 with TRBJ2-3; TRBD2 matches at 10 bases. Looked up from germline, CDR1 is SGHRS and CDR2 is YFSETQ. The length of the CDR3 is 16 residues. Trimming at V came to 1 base and at J to 1 base, leaving 3 bases not matched to a gene. The CDR3 DNA reads as TGCGCCAGCAGCTTGAGGACTAGCGGCCGCACAGATACGCAGTATTTT. Protein: CASSLRTSGRTDTQYF.

The chain carries TRBV15 and TRBJ1-2; the D gene is possibly TRBD1 (5 bases). Trimming took 4 bases from V and 8 from J, leaving 20 bases between them. Germline loops: CDR1 LNHNV, CDR2 YYDKDF (reference sequence). This CDR3 is built from 15 residues. The DNA for the CDR3 is TGTGCCACCAGCACCCAACAGTACTCGGGGGTAGGCTACACCTTC. It codes for CATSTQQYSGVGYTF.

The rearrangement joins TRBV7-8 to TRBJ2-1; 8 nucleotides align to TRBD2. This CDR3 comprises 14 residues. CDR1 and CDR2 (germline): SGHVS, FQNEAQ. V was clipped by 3 bases and J by 4 bases; unmatched bases: 2. In DNA, the CDR3 is TGTGCCAGCAGCTTGCTAGCGGGTTACAATGAGCAGTTCTTC. Amino acids: CASSLLAGYNEQFF. Full variable domain (rest looked up from reference TRBV7-8 and TRBJ2-1): GAGVSQSPRYKVAKRGQDVALRCDPISGHVSLFWYQQALGQGPEFLTYFQNEAQLDKSGLPSDRFFAERPEGSVSTLKIQRTQQEDSAVYLCASSLLAGYNEQFFGPGTRLTVL.

The chain combines TRBV7-2 with TRBJ2-7; D not resolved. The germline gives CDR1 SGHTA, CDR2 FQGNSA. V gave up 5 bases and J gave up 1 base, with 9 bases separating them. The CDR3 is made up of 13 amino acids. CDR3 DNA: TGTGCCAGCAGCCCGCCTGTGTCCTACGAGCAGTACTTC. Amino acid sequence: CASSPPVSYEQYF. Together with reference TRBV7-2 and TRBJ2-7, the CDR3 gives the full variable domain: GAGVSQSPSNKVTEKGKDVELRCDPISGHTALYWYRQSLGQGLEFLIYFQGNSAPDKSGLPSDRFSAERTGGSVSTLTIQRTQQEDSAVYLCASSPPVSYEQYFGPGTRLTVT.

The rearrangement uses TRBV19 and TRBJ2-2, with 8 bases identical to TRBD1. CDR1 is LNHDA and CDR2 is SQIVND in the germline V gene (reference sequence). The CDR3 loop spans 16 amino acids. V trimming: 5 bases; J trimming: 0 bases; junction bases outside the gene matches: 5. The CDR3 nucleotides read TGTGCCAGTAGTCGCAAGACAGGGGCGAACACCGGGGAGCTGTTTTTT. Protein: CASSRKTGANTGELFF.

The genes are TRBV6-5 and TRBJ2-1; D gene unclear. The CDR3 has 11 amino acids. CDR1 and CDR2 from the germline V gene are MNHEY and SVGAGI. The V end lost 5 bases, the J end lost 4 bases, and 3 bases lay between the germline ends. In DNA, the CDR3 is TGTGCCAGCAGTGCATACAATGAGCAGTTCTTC. This translates into CASSAYNEQFF.

V usage is TRBV6-5 and J usage is TRBJ1-1; weak D call: TRBD1 (5 bases). Trimming removed 2 bases at V and 6 bases at J, with 13 bases between. CDR3 length: 14 amino acids. Germline lookup yields CDR1 MNHEY and CDR2 SVGAGI. This CDR3 reads CASSYGGSIAEAFF. CDR3 DNA sequence: TGTGCCAGCAGTTACGGGGGAAGTATCGCTGAAGCTTTCTTT.